The present T cell receptor beta chain was sequenced within a study of regulatory T cells in long-lasting Graves disease. This clonotype occurred many times. Specified time point: newly diagnosed GD, antithyroid drugs for less than 3 months. The TCR library was prepared using RNA isolated from PBMCs. Arm-PCR with iRepertoire HTBI primers amplified the CDR3 regions for these TCR beta libraries. Original handling: Gene usage covered over 55 TRBV and more than twelve TRBJ segments. MiXCR, run by TCRdb on the multiplex PCR reads, gives a single entry per CDR3 protein. In this record, the V and J calls reflect TCRdb's handling and not the investigators' own analysis. The sample has around 450,000 distinct CDR3 sequences; under 15% are singletons. These sequences were also reported in another study, on T cells in Graves' hyperthyroidism and ophthalmopathy. That report adds: Graves' hyperthyroidism showing no ophthalmopathy progression within 18 months was considered stable. During a first-round RT-PCR of the TCR CDR3, the HTBI primer set was used.

This receptor was identified in a young woman with Graves disease. Source: peripheral blood mononuclear cells (PBMCs), taken at new diagnosis, from a patient treated with antithyroid drugs.

CDR3 bases: TGTGCCTGGAACGGACTACCCCACCTCTACAATGAGCAGTTCTTC. This gives the protein CAWNGLPHLYNEQFF. V usage is TRBV30 and J usage is TRBJ2-1; perhaps TRBD2 as D (6 bases). V shed 4 bases and J shed 3 bases, with 16 bases lying between them. Germline CDR1 GTSNPN, CDR2 SVGIG (reference sequence). There are 15 residues in the CDR3.